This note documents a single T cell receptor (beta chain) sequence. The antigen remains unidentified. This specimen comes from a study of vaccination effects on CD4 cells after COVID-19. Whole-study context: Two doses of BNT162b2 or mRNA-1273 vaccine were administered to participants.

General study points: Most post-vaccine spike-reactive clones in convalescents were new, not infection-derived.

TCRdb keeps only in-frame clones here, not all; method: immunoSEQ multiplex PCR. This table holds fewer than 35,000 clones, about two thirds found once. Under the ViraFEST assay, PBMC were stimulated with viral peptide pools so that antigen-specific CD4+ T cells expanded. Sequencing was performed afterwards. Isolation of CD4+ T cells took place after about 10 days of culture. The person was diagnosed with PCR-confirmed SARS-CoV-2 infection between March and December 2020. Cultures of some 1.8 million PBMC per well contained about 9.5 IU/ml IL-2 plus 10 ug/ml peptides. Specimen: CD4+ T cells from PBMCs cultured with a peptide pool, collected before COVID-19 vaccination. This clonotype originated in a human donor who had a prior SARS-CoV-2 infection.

The CDR3 bases are TGTGCCAGCAGCTTAGGACGGTCTAACTATGGCTACACCTTC. Translation: CASSLGRSNYGYTF. The chain combines TRBV11-2 with TRBJ1-2; D remains unclear. Trimming took off 1 base at V and 0 bases at J, with 6 bases between the two ends. The CDR3 covers 14 residues. In germline, CDR1 is SGHAT, CDR2 FQNNGV. Looking up the rest from reference TRBV11-2 and TRBJ1-2 gives the full variable domain: EAGVAQSPRYKIIEKRQSVAFWCNPISGHATLYWYQQILGQGPKLLIQFQNNGVVDDSQLPKDRFSAERLKGVDSTLKIQPAKLEDSAVYLCASSLGRSNYGYTFGSGTRLTVV.